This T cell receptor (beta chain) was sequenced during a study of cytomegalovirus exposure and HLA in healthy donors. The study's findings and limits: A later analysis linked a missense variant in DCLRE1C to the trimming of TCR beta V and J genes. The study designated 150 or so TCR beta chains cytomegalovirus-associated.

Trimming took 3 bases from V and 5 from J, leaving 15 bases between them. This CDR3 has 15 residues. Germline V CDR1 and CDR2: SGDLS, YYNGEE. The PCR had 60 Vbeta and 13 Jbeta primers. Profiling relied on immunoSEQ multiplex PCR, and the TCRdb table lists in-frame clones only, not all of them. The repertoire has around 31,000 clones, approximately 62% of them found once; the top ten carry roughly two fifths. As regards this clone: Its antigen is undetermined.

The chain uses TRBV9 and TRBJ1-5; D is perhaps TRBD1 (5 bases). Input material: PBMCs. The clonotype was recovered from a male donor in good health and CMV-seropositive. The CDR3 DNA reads TGTGCCAGCAGCGCGGGTGGGGCAGGCGATCAGCCCCAGCATTTT. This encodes CASSAGGAGDQPQHF. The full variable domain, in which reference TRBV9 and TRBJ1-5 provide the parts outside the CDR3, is DSGVTQTPKHLITATGQRVTLRCSPRSGDLSVYWYQQSLDQGLQFLIQYYNGEERAKGNILERFSAQQFPDLHSELNLSSLELGDSALYFCASSAGGAGDQPQHFGDGTRLSIL.